This TCR beta chain stems from a study of blood T cells in healthy people across ages. Deletions cut 2 bases from V and 0 bases from J, with 10 bases between. The CDR3 spans 16 residues. Germline V gene lookup returns CDR1 KGHSH and CDR2 LQKENI. PCR was performed a second time for roughly 7 to 12 cycles using a sample-barcoded 5' primer and a J-beta primer mix. The study obtained at least 2.5 million CDR3-containing paired-end reads from every sample. In TCRdb, the 5' RACE reads were re-called with MiXCR into one record per CDR3 protein. The table has under 1,000,000 distinct CDR3 sequences, around 34% seen once; the top ten hold over 10%.

V usage is TRBV18 and J usage is TRBJ1-4; no firm D call. The sequenced sample consisted of blood. The clonotype originates from a man aged 18 to 29 in good health. In DNA form, the CDR3 reads TGTGCCAGCTCACCAAATAGTGGTGCAACTAATGAAAAACTGTTTTTT. This sequence encodes CASSPNSGATNEKLFF.